These 14 T cell receptor beta chains came from one sample sequenced in a study of cytomegalovirus exposure and HLA in healthy donors. PCR primers comprised 60 Vbeta and 13 Jbeta primers. Libraries were prepared by immunoSEQ multiplex PCR; TCRdb keeps only in-frame clonotypes and omits some of them. Among a few hundred thousand clones listed, about 77% were seen once. The source material was PBMCs. Source of these receptors: a woman in her twenties or thirties in good health and CMV-seronegative.

This clone was counted once. The CDR3 reads CASSPLTGALGNTIYF. In DNA, the CDR3 is TGCGCCAGCAGCCCTTTGACAGGGGCGCTCGGAAACACCATATATTTT. The chain couples TRBV4-1 to TRBJ1-3, with TRBD1 matching 8 bases. Germline-derived CDR1 and CDR2 are MGHRA and YSYEKL. V lost 4 bases, J lost 4 bases, and 9 bases stayed unmatched. The CDR3 totals 16 residues.

V gene TRBV7-8 combines with J gene TRBJ2-1; D may be TRBD1 (6 bases). Trimming removed 5 bases from V and 5 bases from J, with 16 bases in between. This CDR3 spans 15 amino acids. CDR1 is SGHVS, CDR2 FQNEAQ, per germline. The CDR3 loop reads CASSHVRRQDNEQFF. CDR3 nucleotides: TGTGCCAGCAGCCACGTTAGGAGACAGGACAATGAGCAGTTCTTC.

The V and J genes are TRBV19 and TRBJ1-5, with D unclear. The V end was cut by 3 bases, the J end by 3 bases, with 9 bases between. Germline V gene lookup returns CDR1 LNHDA and CDR2 SQIVND (reference sequence). The CDR3 extends over 14 amino acids. CDR3 coding DNA: TGTGCCAGTAGTATCGGTGCACTCAATCAGCCCCAGCATTTT. Translated, it gives CASSIGALNQPQHF.

V and J are TRBV4-1 and TRBJ2-7, with 9 bases matching TRBD2. V dropped 1 base and J dropped 6; count of bases not matched to a gene: 7. Germline V gene sequence: CDR1 MGHRA, CDR2 YSYEKL. CDR3 length: 15 amino acids. The CDR3 spells CASSQVAGESAEQYF. CDR3 DNA: TGCGCCAGCAGCCAAGTAGCGGGAGAATCTGCCGAGCAGTACTTC.

The J gene is TRBJ2-7, the V gene TRBV7-6, with TRBD2 matching 7 bases. The CDR3 has 14 residues. CDR1 is SGHVS, CDR2 FNYEAQ, per germline. Unmatched junction bases numbered 8, after V lost 4 bases and J lost 5 bases. The CDR3 protein is CASSYEGLHHEQYF. CDR3 DNA sequence: TGTGCCAGCAGCTACGAGGGACTACACCACGAGCAGTACTTC.

To note about this clone: The same CDR3 is also encoded by other DNA sequences in this sample. J is TRBJ1-1 and V is TRBV29-1, with TRBD1 as a possible D gene (5 bases). This CDR3 spans 10 amino acids. Per the germline V gene, CDR1 is SQVTM and CDR2 is ANQGSEA. The germline V and J ends were trimmed by 6 bases and 4 bases, with 6 bases remaining between them. The CDR3: CSVGGTEAFF. The DNA for the CDR3 is TGCAGCGTGGGGGGCACTGAAGCTTTCTTT.

This clone occurred a few times. The chain has TRBV4-1 and TRBJ2-1; 13 bases map to TRBD2. V dropped 2 bases and J dropped 5; count of bases not matched to a gene: 6. Germline-derived CDR1 and CDR2 are MGHRA and YSYEKL. The CDR3 extends over 17 amino acids. CDR3: CASSQLGLAGVNNEQFF. In DNA, the CDR3 is TGCGCCAGCAGCCAATTAGGACTAGCGGGAGTCAACAATGAGCAGTTCTTC.

The rearrangement uses TRBV5-6 and TRBJ2-7; no reliable D call. The length of the CDR3 is 15 residues. Trimming cost V 1 base and J 0 bases, with 11 bases left between them. Germline assignment: CDR1 SGHDT and CDR2 YYEEEE. The CDR3 region is CASSLRSRPSYEQYF. The CDR3 bases are TGTGCCAGCAGCTTGAGATCCAGGCCCTCCTACGAGCAGTACTTC.

This clone was seen more than once but under ten times. The rearrangement joins TRBV18 to TRBJ2-7; weak D call: TRBD2 (6 bases). CDR3 size: 16 residues. Germline CDR1 reads KGHSH; CDR2 reads LQKENI. The ends were cut back, 0 bases at V and 3 bases at J, with 15 bases in the middle. Here the CDR3 DNA reads TGTGCCAGCTCACCACCGGAGGGCGGGCCATACTACGAGCAGTACTTC. Its protein product is CASSPPEGGPYYEQYF.

The J gene is TRBJ2-7, the V gene TRBV9; TRBD1 matches at 7 bases. Trimming cost V 4 bases and J 7 bases; bases outside gene matches: 11. Germline CDR1 reads SGDLS; CDR2 reads YYNGEE. This CDR3 spans 14 amino acids. CDR3 residues: CASSPRQGSWEQYF. CDR3 nucleotides: TGTGCCAGCAGCCCCCGACAGGGTTCTTGGGAGCAGTACTTC. The full variable domain, with the rest looked up from reference TRBV9 and TRBJ2-7, is DSGVTQTPKHLITATGQRVTLRCSPRSGDLSVYWYQQSLDQGLQFLIQYYNGEERAKGNILERFSAQQFPDLHSELNLSSLELGDSALYFCASSPRQGSWEQYFGPGTRLTVT.

This chain joins TRBV6-5 and TRBJ2-7; TRBD2 aligns across 13 bases. The V and J ends lost 6 bases and 2 bases, in that order; junction bases with no gene match: 4. Germline-derived CDR1 and CDR2 are MNHEY and SVGAGI. The CDR3 runs 15 residues. The CDR3 region is CASSPGTSGTYEQYF. The CDR3 region has the DNA TGTGCCAGCAGCCCAGGGACTAGCGGGACCTACGAGCAGTACTTC.

The rearrangement joins TRBV6-6 to TRBJ1-2; TRBD1 aligns across 9 bases. Germline values: CDR1 MNHNY, CDR2 SVGAGI (reference sequence). J gave up 5 bases and V 0 bases, and 1 base lay outside the gene matches. This CDR3 comprises 14 residues. The CDR3 here is CASSYSTGGYGYTF. In DNA form, the CDR3 reads TGTGCCAGCAGTTACTCGACAGGGGGTTATGGCTACACCTTC.

This clone was observed a few times. This chain joins TRBV5-6 and TRBJ1-2; 10 bases align to TRBD1. The CDR3 spans 15 residues. The ends lost 4 bases at V and 6 bases at J; junction bases unmatched: 9. Germline-derived CDR1 and CDR2 are SGHDT and YYEEEE. CDR3 sequence: CASSPETGGANGYTF. The CDR3 DNA is TGTGCCAGCAGCCCGGAGACAGGGGGCGCGAATGGCTACACCTTC.

The chain uses TRBV18 and TRBJ2-7; D ambiguous. Germline CDR1 and CDR2: KGHSH and LQKENI. The CDR3 is made up of 12 amino acids. Trimming removed 2 bases from V and 4 bases from J, with 6 bases in between. CDR3 in DNA: TGTGCCAGCTCACCAAGGCGGTACGAGCAGTACTTC. This gives the protein CASSPRRYEQYF.